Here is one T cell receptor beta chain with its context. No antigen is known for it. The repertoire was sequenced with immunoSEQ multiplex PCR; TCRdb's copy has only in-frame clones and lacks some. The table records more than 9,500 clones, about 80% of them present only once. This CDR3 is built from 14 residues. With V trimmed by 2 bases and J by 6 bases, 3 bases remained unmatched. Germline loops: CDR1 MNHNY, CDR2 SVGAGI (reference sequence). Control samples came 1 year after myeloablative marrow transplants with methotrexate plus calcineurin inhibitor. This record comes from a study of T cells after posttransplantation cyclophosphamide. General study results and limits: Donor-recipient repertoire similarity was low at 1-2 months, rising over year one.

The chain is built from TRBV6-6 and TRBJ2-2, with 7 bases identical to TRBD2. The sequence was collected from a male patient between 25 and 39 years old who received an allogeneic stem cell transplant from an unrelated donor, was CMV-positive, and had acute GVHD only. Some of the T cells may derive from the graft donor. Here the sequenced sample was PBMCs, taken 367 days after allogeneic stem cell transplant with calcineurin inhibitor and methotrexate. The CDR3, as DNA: TGTGCCAGCAGTTACCGGACTAGTCCCGGGGAGCTGTTTTTT. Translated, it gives CASSYRTSPGELFF.